This TCR beta chain was profiled in a study of T cell repertoires in cytomegalovirus infection. The overall study: CMV infection and matching HLA type were both indicated by public TCR beta signatures.

This clonotype showed up many times. The CDR3 spans 14 residues. CDR1 and CDR2 from the germline V gene are MNHEY and SVGAGI. V gave up 0 bases and J gave up 5 bases, with 10 bases separating them. One entry per CDR3 protein, called by TCRdb with MiXCR from the reads. The table lists more than 350,000 distinct CDR3 sequences, roughly a third of them singletons, with approximately 15% in the top ten. This chain connects TRBV6-5 to TRBJ1-1; D uncertain. The sequencing input was PBMCs. This TCR was recovered from a human donor in good health (CMV status not recorded). Some clones in this sample may be carry-over from other donors' samples. CDR3: CASSYSEGSTEAFF. In nucleotides, the CDR3 is TGTGCCAGCAGTTACTCGGAGGGTTCGACTGAAGCTTTCTTT.